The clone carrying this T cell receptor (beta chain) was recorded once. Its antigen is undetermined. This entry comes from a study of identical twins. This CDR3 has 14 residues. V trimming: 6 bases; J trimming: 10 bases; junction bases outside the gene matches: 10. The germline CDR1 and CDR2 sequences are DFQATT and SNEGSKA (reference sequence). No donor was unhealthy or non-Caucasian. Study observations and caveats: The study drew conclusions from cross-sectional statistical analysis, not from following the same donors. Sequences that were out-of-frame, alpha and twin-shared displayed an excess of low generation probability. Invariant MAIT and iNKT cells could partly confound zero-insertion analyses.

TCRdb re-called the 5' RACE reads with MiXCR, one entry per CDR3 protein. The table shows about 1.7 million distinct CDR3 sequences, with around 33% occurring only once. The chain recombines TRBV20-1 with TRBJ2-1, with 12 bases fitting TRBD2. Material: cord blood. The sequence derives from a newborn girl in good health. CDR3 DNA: TGCAGTGCGAAACAGACTAGCGGGAGCTACGAGCAGTTCTTC. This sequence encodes CSAKQTSGSYEQFF.